This T cell receptor beta chain was sequenced during a study of blood T cells in healthy people across ages. A J-beta primer mix and a sample-barcoded 5' primer were used in a second PCR of roughly 6 to 11 cycles. Via MiXCR, TCRdb re-called the 5' RACE reads, giving one row per CDR3 protein. The sample records about 930,000 distinct CDR3 sequences, about 27% being singletons. The V and J ends lost 0 bases and 0 bases, in that order; junction bases with no gene match: 8. The CDR3 has 20 residues. CDR1 is LGHNT and CDR2 is FRNRAP in the germline V gene. Findings and limits, study-wide: Roughly linearly, TCR beta diversity per million T cells fell as age increased. Conclusively comparing naive with antigen-experienced cells was impossible with unsorted PBMCs.

In the case of this clonotype: Its antigen is undetermined.

This same sample was also taken into another study, of T cells of mothers and their children. This second study says: Pairs that are related and pairs that are unrelated have TCR recombination output shaped similarly by thymic selection.

The chain combines TRBV12-5 with TRBJ2-2; 12 bases map to TRBD1. The sequence derives from a woman aged 40 to 55 in good health. The sample was blood. The CDR3 region has the DNA TGTGCTAGTGGTTTGGTACGCGGGACAGGGGGCTTCGCGAACACCGGGGAGCTGTTTTTT. Translating gives CASGLVRGTGGFANTGELFF. Variable domain in full (rest from reference TRBV12-5 and TRBJ2-2): DARVTQTPRHKVTEMGQEVTMRCQPILGHNTVFWYRQTMMQGLELLAYFRNRAPLDDSGMPKDRFSAEMPDATLATLKIQPSEPRDSAVYFCASGLVRGTGGFANTGELFFGEGSRLTVL.